The 20 T cell receptor beta chains below come from one sample, sequenced in a study of human T cells and chemical hapten exposure (dated by TCRdb to the early 2020s). The library was generated by RACE. TCRdb names NextSeq 500 as the instrument used. TCRdb took the public reads, trimmed them with fastp at Q25, ran MiXCR for clone calling and kept in-frame beta chains. Each CDR3 protein appears once, grouped with its most common genes and DNA. For this sample the table gives 40,000 or so distinct CDR3 sequences, of which roughly 13% were detected only once. About 2.3% of the sample comes from the top ten. The time point label for this specimen denotes: patch test 3, about 24 weeks after DPC sensitization. The treatment or condition label for this specimen denotes: therapeutic diphenylcyclopropenone sensitization with weekly scalp DPC. Total RNA was isolated from unfractionated whole blood collected in Tempus Blood RNA tubes.

The input for sequencing was whole blood, taken in connection with sensitization to the hapten diphenylcyclopropenone (DPC). The origin of the receptors is a woman aged 40 to 49 with alopecia areata. Some clones in this sample may be carry-over from other donors' samples.

This clonotype has only a few counts. This chain joins TRBV28 and TRBJ1-1; D ambiguous. Germline CDR1 is MDHEN and CDR2 is SYDVKM. The CDR3 has 13 residues. The V end lost 6 bases, the J end lost 10 bases, and 18 bases lay between the germline ends. The CDR3 bases are TGTGCCAGCAGAGCTCAGTCACCCCTGGGAGCTTTCTTT. Residues: CASRAQSPLGAFF.

Ten or more counts support this clonotype. The CDR3 sequence: CASSGGGFSYEQYF. The CDR3 DNA is TGTGCCAGCAGTGGGGGGGGTTTCTCCTACGAGCAGTACTTC. The V call is TRBV27, the J call TRBJ2-7; 7 bases map to TRBD2. The ends lost 5 bases at V and 0 bases at J; junction bases unmatched: 4. The CDR3 covers 14 residues. In germline, CDR1 is MNHEY, CDR2 SMNVEV (reference sequence).

This clonotype was seen many times. V is TRBV6-5 and J is TRBJ2-2; D gene unclear. Germline-derived CDR1 and CDR2 are MNHEY and SVGAGI. Trimming took 0 bases from V and 2 from J, leaving 4 bases between them. CDR3 size: 14 residues. The CDR3 coding sequence is TGTGCCAGCAGTTACTCTTCTAACACCGGGGAGCTGTTTTTT. Its protein is CASSYSSNTGELFF.

The chain joins TRBV7-2 to TRBJ1-2; tentatively, D is TRBD1 (6 bases). CDR1 is SGHTA, CDR2 FQGNSA, per germline. V shed 4 bases and J shed 8 bases, with 20 bases lying between them. The CDR3 loop spans 15 amino acids. CDR3 protein: CASSSQQQGRGGYTF. The CDR3 DNA is TGTGCCAGCAGCTCCCAACAGCAGGGGAGAGGCGGCTACACCTTC.

This clonotype is labeled medium-sized. The chain couples TRBV7-9 to TRBJ1-2, with D unresolved. Germline CDR1 and CDR2: SEHNR and FQNEAQ (reference sequence). The CDR3 spans 12 residues. The V end lost 5 bases, the J end lost 6 bases, and 10 bases lay between the germline ends. The CDR3 DNA sequence: TGTGCCAGCAGCGTAGAAGAGGATGGCTACACCTTC. This translates into CASSVEEDGYTF.

Remarks on this clonotype: A read error may be the cause here, since a much bigger clone is one base away. V gene TRBV28 combines with J gene TRBJ2-2; D is ambiguous. Per the germline V gene, CDR1 is MDHEN and CDR2 is SYDVKM. CDR3 size: 12 residues. The CDR3 sequence is CAGRNQNGELFF. CDR3 DNA sequence: TGTGCCGGCAGGAATCAGAACGGGGAGCTGTTTTTT. Full variable domain (remainder filled in from reference TRBV28 and TRBJ2-2): DVKVTQSSRYLVKRTGEKVFLECVQDMDHENMFWYRQDPGLGLRLIYFSYDVKMKEKGDIPEGYSVSREKKERFSLILESASTNQTSMYLCAGRNQNGELFFGEGSRLTVL.

This clonotype has a count of ten or more. The chain links TRBV18 to TRBJ2-2; TRBD1 agrees at 7 bases. From germline, CDR1 is KGHSH and CDR2 LQKENI. This CDR3 has 14 residues. The V gene end was trimmed by 3 bases and the J gene end by 6 bases; junction bases not matched to a gene: 4. The CDR3 loop is CASSPTGMAGELFF. DNA of the CDR3: TGTGCCAGCTCACCGACAGGGATGGCCGGGGAGCTGTTTTTT. Looking up the rest from reference TRBV18 and TRBJ2-2 gives the full variable domain: NAGVMQNPRHLVRRRGQEARLRCSPMKGHSHVYWYRQLPEEGLKFMVYLQKENIIDESGMPKERFSAEFPKEGPSILRIQQVVRGDSAAYFCASSPTGMAGELFFGEGSRLTVL.

This clonotype was seen a few times. V and J are TRBV4-3 and TRBJ2-3; tentative D call: TRBD1 (5 bases). The germline CDR1 and CDR2 sequences are LGHNA and YSLEER. The CDR3 sequence is 15 residues long. Trimming stripped 0 bases from V and 1 base from J, with 8 bases between. The CDR3: CASSQDLRGTDTQYF. The DNA for the CDR3 is TGCGCCAGCAGCCAAGACCTCAGGGGCACAGATACGCAGTATTTT.

This clonotype was counted ten times or more. The chain is built from TRBV7-6 and TRBJ2-3, with D tentatively TRBD1 or TRBD2 (7 bases each). The CDR3 length is 16 residues. The V and J ends lost 5 bases and 6 bases respectively, with 21 bases between them. CDR1 SGHVS and CDR2 FNYEAQ come from the germline V gene. The CDR3: CASSPRGGLSGDTQYF. CDR3 coding DNA: TGTGCCAGCAGCCCCAGGGGGGGCCTCAGCGGGGATACGCAGTATTTT.

On this clonotype: One end of the junction varies from germline; a read error may be responsible. J is TRBJ2-2 and V is TRBV4-1, with D perhaps TRBD2 (5 bases). CDR1 is MGHRA and CDR2 is YSYEKL in the germline V gene. This CDR3 comprises 13 residues. In DNA, the CDR3 is TGCGCCAGCAGCCAGGAATACACCGGGGAGCTATTTTTT. This encodes CASSQEYTGELFF.

In this sample, this clonotype turned up many times. The junction and the germline gene differ at one end; a read error may be behind it. The CDR3 is CASSEGQGDYEQYF. CDR3 sequence (DNA): TGTGCTAGCAGCGAAGGACAGGGGGATTACGAGCAGTACTTC. The chain combines TRBV7-7 with TRBJ2-7, with 10 bases that match TRBD1. This CDR3 is built from 14 residues. Germline lookup yields CDR1 SSHAT and CDR2 FNYEAQ (reference sequence). The complete variable domain, with remaining parts taken from reference TRBV7-7 and TRBJ2-7, reads GAGVSQSPRYKVTKRGQDVTLRCDPISSHATLYWYQQALGQGPEFLTYFNYEAQPDKSGLPSDRFSAERPEGSISTLTIQRTEQRDSAMYRCASSEGQGDYEQYFGPGTRLTVT.

The chain links TRBV29-1 to TRBJ1-3; D may be TRBD1 (6 bases). The CDR3 is 13 residues long. The ends were cut back, 4 bases at V and 4 bases at J, with 11 bases in the middle. In germline, CDR1 is SQVTM, CDR2 ANQGSEA. Here the CDR3 reads CSVGGTSGNTIYF. CDR3 DNA sequence: TGCAGCGTTGGAGGGACATCGGGAAACACCATATATTTT.

This clonotype came up many times. The rearrangement links TRBV6-2 or TRBV6-3 to TRBJ2-5; TRBD1 or TRBD2 may be the D gene (5 bases each). Germline CDR1 reads MNHEY; CDR2 reads SVGEGT. The V end lost 3 bases, the J end lost 5 bases, and 16 bases lay between the germline ends. The CDR3 loop spans 15 amino acids. In DNA form, the CDR3 reads TGTGCCAGCAGTTATCCGTCGGGGACGGGGGAGACCCAGTACTTC. This gives the protein CASSYPSGTGETQYF.

This clonotype was recorded many times. DNA of the CDR3: TGCGCCAGCAGGGACAGTTTGAACACTGAAGCTTTCTTT. Encoded protein: CASRDSLNTEAFF. V and J are TRBV10-1 and TRBJ1-1; a possible D gene is TRBD1 (6 bases). V was cut by 6 bases and J by 0 bases, with 8 bases left in between. The germline V gene encodes CDR1 WNHNN and CDR2 SYGVQD (reference sequence). This CDR3 comprises 13 residues.

The V gene is TRBV7-9, the J gene TRBJ2-5; the match to TRBD2 covers 8 bases. The CDR3 loop spans 15 amino acids. CDR1 and CDR2 (germline): SEHNR, FQNEAQ (reference sequence). Unmatched junction bases numbered 12, after V lost 5 bases and J lost 7 bases. The CDR3 coding sequence is TGTGCCAGCAGCCCCCGGGCGGGGGGTGCCAGGACCCAGTACTTC. Translating gives CASSPRAGGARTQYF.

This clonotype was picked up many times. The CDR3 bases are TGCAGCGTTGAAGGTAGCAATCATCTGGTCCCCTACAATGAGCAGTTCTTC. Its protein product is CSVEGSNHLVPYNEQFF. The chain combines TRBV29-1 with TRBJ2-1, with D uncertain. CDR1 is SQVTM and CDR2 is ANQGSEA in the germline V gene. The V and J ends lost 1 base and 2 bases respectively, with 18 bases between them. CDR3 length: 17 residues.

The gene calls are TRBV20-1 and TRBJ2-1; the D is unclear. V shed 3 bases and J shed 6 bases, with 9 bases lying between them. The CDR3 loop spans 12 amino acids. The germline CDR1 and CDR2 sequences are DFQATT and SNEGSKA (reference sequence). The CDR3 loop reads CSARTKFNEQFF. CDR3 sequence (DNA): TGCAGTGCTAGGACAAAGTTCAATGAGCAGTTCTTC.

This clonotype was recorded at least ten times. V and J are TRBV6-1 and TRBJ2-6, with TRBD2 as a possible D gene (5 bases). The V end was cut by 4 bases, the J end by 4 bases, with 11 bases between. The CDR3 has 15 residues. Germline CDR1 MNHNS, CDR2 SASEGT. The CDR3 protein is CASSANSGGANVLTF. The CDR3 coding sequence is TGTGCCAGCAGTGCTAACAGCGGCGGGGCCAACGTCCTGACTTTC.

This clonotype was counted many times. The genes are TRBV20-1 and TRBJ2-3, with a tentative D call TRBD1 (5 bases). V was trimmed by 6 bases and J by 5 bases, leaving 15 bases between them. Germline loops: CDR1 DFQATT, CDR2 SNEGSKA (reference sequence). The CDR3 is 13 amino acids. The CDR3 DNA reads as TGCAGTGCCAGGGCGAGCCGTGGAGATACGCAGTATTTT. Protein: CSARASRGDTQYF.

This clonotype was detected ten times or more. The chain employs TRBV7-7 and TRBJ2-3, with TRBD2 identical over 9 bases. Trimming removed 5 bases from V and 2 bases from J; junction bases left unmatched: 2. The CDR3 runs 14 residues. Per the germline V gene, CDR1 is SSHAT and CDR2 is FNYEAQ (reference sequence). The CDR3 sequence is CASSPSGATDTQYF. CDR3 nucleotides: TGTGCCAGCAGCCCTAGCGGGGCCACAGATACGCAGTATTTT.